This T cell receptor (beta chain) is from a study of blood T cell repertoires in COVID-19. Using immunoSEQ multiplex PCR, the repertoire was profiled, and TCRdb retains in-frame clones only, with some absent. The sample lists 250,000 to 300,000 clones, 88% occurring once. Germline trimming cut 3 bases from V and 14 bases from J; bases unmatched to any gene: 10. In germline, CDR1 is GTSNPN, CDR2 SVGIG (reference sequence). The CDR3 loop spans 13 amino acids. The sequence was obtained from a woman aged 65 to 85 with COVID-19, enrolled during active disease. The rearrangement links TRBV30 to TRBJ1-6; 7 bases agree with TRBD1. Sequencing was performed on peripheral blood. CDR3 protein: CAWRPNWGTALHF. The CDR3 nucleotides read TGTGCCTGGAGACCAAATTGGGGGACAGCCCTCCACTTT.